The 20 T cell receptor beta chains below come from one sample, sequenced in a study of response to subunit inactivated influenza vaccine. A single record per CDR3 protein comes from TCRdb applying MiXCR to the RT-PCR reads. The sample shows roughly 700,000 distinct CDR3 sequences, about 15% of them seen only once. The sample in question was PBMCs from blood, obtained 14 to 15 days before vaccination. The source of these receptors is a man aged 50 to 59 who received an inactivated influenza vaccine.

This clonotype has ten or more counts. The chain recombines TRBV20-1 with TRBJ2-1, with 7 bases fitting TRBD2. Germline CDR1 is DFQATT and CDR2 is SNEGSKA (reference sequence). The CDR3 sequence is 14 residues long. The CDR3 is CSVKRGGSYNEQFF. In DNA, the CDR3 is TGCAGCGTTAAGCGGGGTGGGTCCTACAATGAGCAGTTCTTC.

The gene calls are TRBV12-3 or TRBV12-4 and TRBJ1-2, with TRBD1 as a possible D gene (6 bases). The CDR3 length is 13 residues. Trimming cost V 2 bases and J 7 bases, with 11 bases left between them. The CDR3 nucleotides are TGTGCCAGCAGTTTACATCGGACAGCTGGCTACACCTTC. As protein: CASSLHRTAGYTF.

The chain combines TRBV9 with TRBJ2-3; the D gene is possibly TRBD2 (6 bases). Trimming left V 1 base short and J 4 bases short, with 10 bases between. The CDR3 extends over 14 amino acids. Germline CDR1 reads SGDLS; CDR2 reads YYNGEE. CDR3 DNA: TGTGCCAGCAGCGTATCACCTAGCGCAGATACGCAGTATTTT. Protein product: CASSVSPSADTQYF.

V and J are TRBV5-1 and TRBJ2-5; 9 bases align to TRBD1. V was clipped by 6 bases and J by 4 bases; unmatched bases: 13. The V gene's germline CDR1 is SGHRS and CDR2 YFSETQ. This CDR3 region has 16 residues. CDR3: CASKLMGQGTGETQYF. CDR3 in DNA: TGCGCCAGCAAGTTGATGGGACAGGGAACAGGAGAGACCCAGTACTTC.

The chain carries TRBV12-3 or TRBV12-4 and TRBJ1-1; 7 bases are a match to TRBD1. V dropped 7 bases and J dropped 10; count of bases not matched to a gene: 9. The CDR3 covers 12 residues. CDR3 DNA: TGTGCCAGCACCACCTGGCCAGGGGGAGCTTTCTTT. Protein: CASTTWPGGAFF.

This chain joins TRBV7-8 and TRBJ2-3; D is uncertain. The length of the CDR3 is 15 residues. Germline V CDR1 and CDR2: SGHVS, FQNEAQ. The V gene lost 3 bases and the J gene lost 0 bases, with 10 bases spanning the gap. This CDR3 reads CASSFSLTSTDTQYF. As DNA, the CDR3 is TGTGCCAGCAGCTTTAGCCTAACTAGCACAGATACGCAGTATTTT. Using reference TRBV7-8 and TRBJ2-3 for the parts outside the CDR3, the full variable domain is GAGVSQSPRYKVAKRGQDVALRCDPISGHVSLFWYQQALGQGPEFLTYFQNEAQLDKSGLPSDRFFAERPEGSVSTLKIQRTQQEDSAVYLCASSFSLTSTDTQYFGPGTRLTVL.

This clonotype appeared a few times. This sequence joins TRBV7-9 and TRBJ2-1, with TRBD2 as a possible D gene (7 bases). Germline assignment: CDR1 SEHNR and CDR2 FQNEAQ (reference sequence). The CDR3 is 16 residues long. Trimming shortened V by 0 bases and J by 3 bases, and 12 bases separated the two germline ends. This CDR3 reads CASSLALGGLYNEQFF. The CDR3 DNA sequence: TGTGCCAGCAGCTTAGCGCTGGGGGGGCTCTACAATGAGCAGTTCTTC.

This clonotype was seen ten or more times. The chain couples TRBV29-1 to TRBJ2-5; D is uncertain. There are 12 residues in the CDR3. From germline, CDR1 is SQVTM and CDR2 ANQGSEA. The V and J ends lost 6 bases and 1 base respectively, with 9 bases between them. This CDR3 is CSVWQSQETQYF. DNA for the CDR3: TGCAGCGTCTGGCAGAGCCAAGAGACCCAGTACTTC.

This clonotype was seen a handful of times. CDR3 residues: CASSYSGDETQYF. As DNA, the CDR3 is TGTGCCAGCAGTTATTCGGGGGACGAGACCCAGTACTTC. This chain connects TRBV6-5 to TRBJ2-5, with TRBD2 as a possible D gene (6 bases). The V and J ends lost 3 bases and 5 bases respectively, with 10 bases between them. The CDR3 is made up of 13 amino acids. In germline, CDR1 is MNHEY, CDR2 SVGAGI.

This clonotype has only a few counts. The chain employs TRBV20-1 and TRBJ1-5, with D perhaps TRBD1 (5 bases). Trimming took off 0 bases at V and 1 base at J, with 13 bases between the two ends. The CDR3 runs to 16 residues. Germline CDR1 and CDR2: DFQATT and SNEGSKA (reference sequence). CDR3 nucleotides: TGCAGTGCTAGAGATTTTGGGGGGGGAAGCAATCAGCCCCAGCATTTT. Its translation: CSARDFGGGSNQPQHF.

The J gene is TRBJ1-1, the V gene TRBV20-1; a weak D match, TRBD1 (6 bases). CDR1 and CDR2 (germline): DFQATT, SNEGSKA (reference sequence). Trimming removed 1 base from V and 2 bases from J, with 11 bases in between. This CDR3 contains 14 residues. DNA for the CDR3: TGCAGTGCTAGAGGGGGGGCGCCCAACACTGAAGCTTTCTTT. This sequence encodes CSARGGAPNTEAFF.

This clonotype has only a few counts. The CDR3 region is CASRALYKEGAFF. The CDR3 region has the DNA TGTGCCAGCAGAGCTCTATACAAGGAGGGGGCTTTCTTT. This chain joins TRBV2 and TRBJ1-1; a possible D gene is TRBD1 (5 bases). Per germline, CDR1 SNHLY and CDR2 FYNNEI. Trimming took off 6 bases at V and 11 bases at J, with 19 bases between the two ends. The CDR3 totals 13 residues.

This clonotype was observed a handful of times. This chain joins TRBV27 and TRBJ2-1, with 13 bases lining up with TRBD2. The germline gives CDR1 MNHEY, CDR2 SMNVEV (reference sequence). The CDR3 spans 17 residues. V was pared by 3 bases and J by 7 bases, with 9 bases of the junction left unmatched. The CDR3 nucleotides read TGTGCCAGCAGTTTCCCCGGACTAGCGGGGGCCAGGAATGAGCAGTTCTTC. Translating it yields CASSFPGLAGARNEQFF.

There are many counts of this clonotype. The chain combines TRBV11-2 with TRBJ1-3, with TRBD1 identical over 9 bases. The germline gives CDR1 SGHAT, CDR2 FQNNGV. The V segment lost 5 bases and the J segment 0 bases; nucleotides outside the gene matches: 5. The CDR3 loop spans 16 amino acids. CDR3 sequence: CASSRGTGSSGNTIYF. In DNA form, the CDR3 reads TGTGCCAGCAGCAGGGGGACAGGGAGCTCTGGAAACACCATATATTTT.

Only a few counts were recorded for this clonotype. The chain recombines TRBV6-5 with TRBJ2-3; 11 bases match TRBD1. V shed 2 bases, J shed 4 bases, and the junction held 2 bases outside the gene matches. This CDR3 contains 15 residues. Germline V gene sequence: CDR1 MNHEY, CDR2 SVGAGI. The DNA of the CDR3 is TGTGCCAGCAGTTACCGGACAGGGGGCTCAGATACGCAGTATTTT. Its translation: CASSYRTGGSDTQYF.

The sample holds a few counts of this clonotype. J is TRBJ2-3 and V is TRBV9, with D perhaps TRBD1 (6 bases). The CDR3 loop spans 13 amino acids. Germline V gene sequence: CDR1 SGDLS, CDR2 YYNGEE. The V end was cut by 2 bases, the J end by 5 bases, with 9 bases between. In DNA, the CDR3 is TGTGCCAGCAGCGTTTGGGGGCTAGATACGCAGTATTTT. Translating gives CASSVWGLDTQYF.

This clonotype was found many times. The J gene is TRBJ2-5, the V gene TRBV29-1; 7 bases match TRBD2. CDR3 size: 12 residues. From germline, CDR1 is SQVTM and CDR2 ANQGSEA. J gave up 5 bases and V 6 bases, and 6 bases lay outside the gene matches. CDR3 DNA: TGCAGCGTGGAGGGTAGCGGGGAGACCCAGTACTTC. This sequence encodes CSVEGSGETQYF.

CDR3: CASSLGDEGAYNEQFF. CDR3 bases: TGTGCCAGCAGTTTAGGGGACGAAGGAGCCTACAATGAGCAGTTCTTC. The V gene is TRBV12-3 or TRBV12-4, the J gene TRBJ2-1, with D tentatively TRBD1 or TRBD2 (5 bases each). The CDR3 is 16 amino acids. Deletions cut 1 base from V and 2 bases from J, with 12 bases between.

The chain links TRBV11-3 to TRBJ2-3, with 10 bases fitting TRBD2. Germline CDR1 SGHNT, CDR2 YENEEA. V lost 4 bases to trimming and J lost 3 bases; unmatched junction nucleotides: 10. The length of the CDR3 is 17 residues. This CDR3 is CASSSELLAGDTDTQYF. CDR3 nucleotide sequence: TGTGCCAGCAGCTCCGAACTTCTAGCGGGGGATACAGATACGCAGTATTTT.

In this sample, this clonotype turned up many times. This rearrangement joins TRBV7-6 to TRBJ2-5; perhaps TRBD2 as D (5 bases). CDR1 is SGHVS, CDR2 FNYEAQ, per germline. The CDR3 totals 15 residues. V was trimmed by 6 bases and J by 5 bases, leaving 19 bases between them. The CDR3 nucleotides read TGTGCCAGCAGACATCCTAGGGTAGCGAGTGAGACCCAGTACTTC. Amino acids: CASRHPRVASETQYF. The whole variable domain, remainder taken from reference TRBV7-6 and TRBJ2-5, is GAGVSQSPRYKVTKRGQDVALRCDPISGHVSLYWYRQALGQGPEFLTYFNYEAQQDKSGLPNDRFSAERPEGSISTLTIQRTEQRDSAMYRCASRHPRVASETQYFGPGTRLLVL.